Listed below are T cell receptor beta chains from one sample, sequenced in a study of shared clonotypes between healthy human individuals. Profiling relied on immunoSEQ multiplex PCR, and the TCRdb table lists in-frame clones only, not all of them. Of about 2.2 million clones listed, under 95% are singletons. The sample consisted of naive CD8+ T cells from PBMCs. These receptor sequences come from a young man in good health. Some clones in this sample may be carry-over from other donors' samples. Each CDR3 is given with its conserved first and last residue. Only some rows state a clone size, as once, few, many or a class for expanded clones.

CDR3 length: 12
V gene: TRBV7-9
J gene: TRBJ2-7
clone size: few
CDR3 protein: CATQQGSYEQYF

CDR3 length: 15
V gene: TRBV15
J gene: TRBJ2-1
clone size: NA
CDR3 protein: CATSKQQGGSNEQFF

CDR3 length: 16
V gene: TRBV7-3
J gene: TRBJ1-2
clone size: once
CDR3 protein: CASSLTLSGGWHGYTF

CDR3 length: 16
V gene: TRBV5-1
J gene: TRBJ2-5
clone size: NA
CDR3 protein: CASSYRLAGVGETQYF

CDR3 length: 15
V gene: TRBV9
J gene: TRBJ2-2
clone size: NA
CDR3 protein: CASSPQGANTGELFF

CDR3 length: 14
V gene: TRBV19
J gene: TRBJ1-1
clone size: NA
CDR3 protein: CASSHRGENTEAFF

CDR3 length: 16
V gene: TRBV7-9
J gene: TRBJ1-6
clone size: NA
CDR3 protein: CASSPRGTENNSPLHF

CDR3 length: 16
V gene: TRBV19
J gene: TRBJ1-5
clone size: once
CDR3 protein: CASSIGTVRISQPQHF

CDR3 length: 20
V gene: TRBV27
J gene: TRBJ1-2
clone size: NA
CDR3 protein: CASGEPGPQGSPTLGYGYTF

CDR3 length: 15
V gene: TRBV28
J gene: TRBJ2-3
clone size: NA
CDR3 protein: CASSWAAVSTDTQYF

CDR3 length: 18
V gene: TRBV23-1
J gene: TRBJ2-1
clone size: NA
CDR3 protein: CASSQGRDVKGGGNEQFF

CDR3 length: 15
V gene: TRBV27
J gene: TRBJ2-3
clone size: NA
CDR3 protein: CASSILGGAQDTQYF

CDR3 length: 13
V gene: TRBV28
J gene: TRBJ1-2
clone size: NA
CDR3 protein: CASKAKDSYGYTF

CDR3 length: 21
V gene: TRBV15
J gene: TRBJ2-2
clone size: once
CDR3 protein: CATSSTLGLAGVGANTGELFF

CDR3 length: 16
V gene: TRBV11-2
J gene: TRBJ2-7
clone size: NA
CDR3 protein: CASSLGAGTGNFEQYF

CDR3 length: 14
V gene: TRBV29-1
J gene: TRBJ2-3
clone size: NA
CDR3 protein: CSVEGRESTDTQYF

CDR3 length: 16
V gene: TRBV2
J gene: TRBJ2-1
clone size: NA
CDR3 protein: CASSEPREKLYNEQFF

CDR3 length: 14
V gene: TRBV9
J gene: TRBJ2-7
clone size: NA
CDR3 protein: CASSDRDTSYEQYF

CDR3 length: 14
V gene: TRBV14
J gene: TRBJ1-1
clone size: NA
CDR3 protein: CASSLLRSNTEAFF

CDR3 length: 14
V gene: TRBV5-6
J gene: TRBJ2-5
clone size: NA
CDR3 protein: CASSLGTSQETQYF

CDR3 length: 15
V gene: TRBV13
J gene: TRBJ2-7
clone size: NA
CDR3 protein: CASSLGTSGSYEQYF

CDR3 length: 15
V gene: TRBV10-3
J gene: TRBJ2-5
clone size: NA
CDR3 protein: CAISEHRSRVGTQYF

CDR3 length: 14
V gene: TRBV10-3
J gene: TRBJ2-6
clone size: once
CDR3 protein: CAISRGSGANVLTF

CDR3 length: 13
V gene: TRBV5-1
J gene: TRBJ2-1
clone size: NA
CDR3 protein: CASRREAGNEQFF

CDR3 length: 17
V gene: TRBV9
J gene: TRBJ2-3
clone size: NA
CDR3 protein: CASSGRLAGVETDTQYF

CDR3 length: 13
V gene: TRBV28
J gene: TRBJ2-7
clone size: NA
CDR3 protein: CASSLDGSYEQYF

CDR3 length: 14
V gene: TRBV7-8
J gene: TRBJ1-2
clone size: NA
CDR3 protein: CASSSGPGDYGYTF

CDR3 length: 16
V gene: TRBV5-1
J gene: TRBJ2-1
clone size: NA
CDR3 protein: CASSLGLAGGIQEQFF

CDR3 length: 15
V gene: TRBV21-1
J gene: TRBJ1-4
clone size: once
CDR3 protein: CASSKALTGNEKLFF

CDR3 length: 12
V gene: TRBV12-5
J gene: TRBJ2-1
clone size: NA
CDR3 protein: CASGPGWDEQFF

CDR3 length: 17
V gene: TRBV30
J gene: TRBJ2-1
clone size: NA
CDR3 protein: CAWTSWTSGGSYNEQFF

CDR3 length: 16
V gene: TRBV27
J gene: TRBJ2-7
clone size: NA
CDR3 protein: CASSLINIQGIYEQYF

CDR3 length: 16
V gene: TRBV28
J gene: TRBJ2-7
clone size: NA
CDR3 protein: CASSLFRLRDSYEQYF

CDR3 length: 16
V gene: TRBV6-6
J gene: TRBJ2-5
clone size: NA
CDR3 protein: CASSYFGTGGGETQYF

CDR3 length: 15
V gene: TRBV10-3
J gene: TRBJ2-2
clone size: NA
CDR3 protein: CAISPSGRSTGELFF

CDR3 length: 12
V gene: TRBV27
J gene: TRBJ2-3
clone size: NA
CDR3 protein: CASVSSTDTQYF

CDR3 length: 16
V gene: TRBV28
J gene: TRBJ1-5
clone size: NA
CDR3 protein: CASSSLETGDSGPQHF

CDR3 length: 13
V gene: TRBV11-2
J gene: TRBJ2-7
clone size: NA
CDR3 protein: CASSRRTHYEQYF

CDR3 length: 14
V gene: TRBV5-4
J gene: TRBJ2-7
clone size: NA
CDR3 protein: CASSFGTGVYEQYF

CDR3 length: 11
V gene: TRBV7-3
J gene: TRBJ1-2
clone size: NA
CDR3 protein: CASRGSFGYTF

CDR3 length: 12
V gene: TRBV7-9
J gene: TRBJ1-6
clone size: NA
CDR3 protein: CASSTSDGPLHF

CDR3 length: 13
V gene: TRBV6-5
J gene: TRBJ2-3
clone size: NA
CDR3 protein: CASSIDRTDTQYF

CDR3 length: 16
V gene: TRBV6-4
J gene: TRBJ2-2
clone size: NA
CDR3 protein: CASSDSSSVNTGELFF

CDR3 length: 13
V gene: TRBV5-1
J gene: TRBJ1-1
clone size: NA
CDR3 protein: CASTEDRDTEAFF

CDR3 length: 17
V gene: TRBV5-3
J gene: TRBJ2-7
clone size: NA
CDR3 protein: CARSVGPKGRYSYEQYF

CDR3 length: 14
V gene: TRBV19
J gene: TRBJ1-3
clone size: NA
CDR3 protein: CASSIGFSGNTIYF

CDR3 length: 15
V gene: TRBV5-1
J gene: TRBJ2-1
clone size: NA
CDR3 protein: CASSPSPREDNEQFF

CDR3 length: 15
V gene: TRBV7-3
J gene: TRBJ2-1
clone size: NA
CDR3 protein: CASSDTRGTYNEQFF